A selection of T cell receptor beta chains follows, all from one sample in a study of PD-1 blockade in classical Hodgkin lymphoma. Sequencing used immunoSEQ multiplex PCR; TCRdb keeps in-frame clones, though not all of them. The table lists more than 45,000 clones, approximately 90% of them singletons, with roughly 10% in the top ten. This sample comprised peripheral blood mononuclear cells (PBMCs), obtained before the second cycle of nivolumab. These receptors came from a human donor with classical Hodgkin lymphoma. Each CDR3 is given with its conserved first and last residue. Fields, in order: J gene, D gene, clone size, V gene, CDR3 protein, CDR3 DNA. The D gene is left open where the match is weak. The listing skips clone size in some rows; elsewhere it reads once, few, many or a size class.

>TRBJ1-1|TRBD1|-|TRBV5-1
CASSTDRVNTEAFF
TGCGCCAGCAGCACGGACAGGGTGAACACTGAAGCTTTCTTT
>TRBJ2-3|-|-|TRBV7-2
CASSPSTDTQYF
TGTGCCAGCAGCCCAAGCACAGATACGCAGTATTTT
>TRBJ1-5|-|-|TRBV7-3
CASSLARDQPQHF
TGTGCCAGCAGCTTAGCCAGGGATCAGCCCCAGCATTTT
>TRBJ2-7|-|-|TRBV5-1
CASSGDYEQYF
TGCGCCAGCAGCGGGGACTACGAGCAGTACTTC
>TRBJ2-3|TRBD2|-|TRBV18
CASSRLLAGTSTDTQYF
TGTGCCAGCTCACGGCTACTAGCGGGCACAAGCACAGATACGCAGTATTTT
>TRBJ2-2|-|-|TRBV27
CASSSNMGGELFF
TGTGCCAGCAGTTCCAATATGGGCGGGGAGCTGTTTTTT
>TRBJ1-6|TRBD1|-|TRBV19
CASSFLTTGATYNSPLHF
TGTGCCAGTAGCTTCCTAACGACAGGGGCGACCTATAATTCACCCCTCCACTTT
>TRBJ2-3|-|-|TRBV19
CASRAGSTDTQYF
TGTGCCAGTAGGGCGGGAAGCACAGATACGCAGTATTTT
>TRBJ2-1|TRBD2|-|TRBV28
CASAHSGRASLGEQFF
TGTGCCAGCGCTCATAGCGGGAGGGCCTCCCTCGGTGAGCAGTTCTTC
>TRBJ2-1|TRBD1|once|TRBV7-3
CASSAGQGSAYNEQFF
TGTGCCAGCAGCGCCGGACAGGGGTCTGCTTACAATGAGCAGTTCTTC
>TRBJ1-1|-|-|TRBV19
CASSLQLMNTEAFF
TGTGCCAGTAGTTTACAGCTCATGAACACTGAAGCTTTCTTT
>TRBJ1-1|-|-|TRBV6-6
CASSYPMGGNTEAFF
TGTGCCAGCAGTTACCCCATGGGGGGGAACACTGAAGCTTTCTTT
>TRBJ1-5|TRBD1|-|TRBV19
CASTMTGGSQPQHF
TGTGCCAGTACCATGACAGGGGGCAGTCAGCCCCAGCATTTT
>TRBJ2-7|-|-|TRBV20-1
CSAPDPAQYF
TGCAGTGCCCCAGACCCGGCGCAGTACTTC
>TRBJ1-3|TRBD1|-|TRBV6-4
CASSPGQGENTIYF
TGTGCCAGCAGCCCCGGACAGGGGGAGAACACCATATATTTT
>TRBJ2-7|TRBD2|-|TRBV7-2
CASSSNIAGGYEQYF
TGTGCCAGCAGTTCAAACATAGCGGGGGGCTACGAGCAGTACTTC
>TRBJ2-7|TRBD2|-|TRBV7-6
CASSLAGGGIEQYF
TGTGCCAGCAGCTTAGCTGGCGGGGGAATCGAGCAGTACTTC
>TRBJ2-5|-|-|TRBV18
CASSPRTSVGVVGETQYF
TGTGCCAGCTCACCCCGGACCAGCGTCGGGGTCGTCGGGGAGACCCAGTACTTC
>TRBJ2-7|-|once|TRBV5-3
CARSLETRSYEQYF
TGTGCCAGAAGCTTGGAGACTAGGTCCTACGAGCAGTACTTC
>TRBJ1-2|-|-|TRBV4-1
CASSQDTGHGYTF
TGCGCCAGCAGCCAAGACACAGGGCATGGCTACACCTTC
>TRBJ1-2|-|-|TRBV2
CASSDGGNYGYTF
TGTGCCAGCAGTGATGGCGGAAACTATGGCTACACCTTC
>TRBJ2-3|TRBD2|-|TRBV28
CASSPRLAGFTDTQYF
TGTGCCAGCAGTCCTAGACTAGCGGGGTTCACAGATACGCAGTATTTT
>TRBJ1-6|TRBD1|-|TRBV11-1
CASSSYFQGASGNSPLHF
TGTGCCAGCAGCAGCTACTTTCAGGGGGCGTCCGGAAATTCACCCCTCCACTTT
>TRBJ1-2|-|-|TRBV15
CATSRVYQDLGGYTF
TGTGCCACCAGCAGAGTGTATCAGGACCTGGGTGGCTACACCTTC
>TRBJ1-2|-|-|TRBV28
CASTLGGGYTF
TGTGCCAGCACCTTAGGGGGGGGCTACACCTTC
>TRBJ1-4|-|-|TRBV7-9
CASSSLPDSATNEKLFF
TGTGCCAGCAGCTCCCTCCCGGACAGTGCAACTAATGAAAAACTGTTTTTT
>TRBJ2-2|-|-|TRBV2
CASTRTGIANTGELFF
TGTGCCAGCACCCGTACGGGGATAGCGAACACCGGGGAGCTGTTTTTT
>TRBJ2-6|TRBD2|-|TRBV4-1
CASSQDPGLAGGEMSGANVLTF
TGCGCCAGCAGCCAAGACCCGGGACTAGCGGGGGGCGAAATGTCCGGGGCCAACGTCCTGACTTTC
>TRBJ2-7|TRBD2|-|TRBV7-2
CASSLVLAGGYEQYF
TGTGCCAGCAGCTTAGTCTTAGCGGGAGGCTACGAGCAGTACTTC